This T cell receptor beta chain was recovered during a study of control samples from healthy donors and cancer patients (TCRdb year 2020). Remarks on this clone: No antigen is known for it. No much larger clone exists at a distance of one base, and base qualities are not known.

Library creation used the immunoSEQ multiplex PCR assay. TCRdb obtained this table from immuneACCESS and retained in-frame rearrangements with V and J assigned. These tables miss some clones; where compared with another copy, unresolved V genes account for less than half of the shortfall, and the remainder is unexplained. For this sample the table gives about 77,000 clones, of which roughly 92% were detected only once. The top ten clonotypes cover about 5.6% of the sample. The V and J ends are trimmed by 1 base and 0 bases, leaving 4 bases between them. Its CDR3 holds 13 amino acids, cysteine through phenylalanine. This entry keeps only the CDR3 DNA: 39 bases, framed from base 1. The germline V gene (reference sequence) specifies GTSNPN as CDR1 and SVGIG as CDR2.

This sequence was found in a woman aged 55-69 years in good health. The rearrangement combines TRBV30 with TRBJ1-5, with no D gene named confidently. Material for sequencing was blood. The base sequence is TGTGCCTGGAGTGGGAATAGCAATCAGCCCCAGCATTTT. Its coded protein is CAWSGNSNQPQHF.